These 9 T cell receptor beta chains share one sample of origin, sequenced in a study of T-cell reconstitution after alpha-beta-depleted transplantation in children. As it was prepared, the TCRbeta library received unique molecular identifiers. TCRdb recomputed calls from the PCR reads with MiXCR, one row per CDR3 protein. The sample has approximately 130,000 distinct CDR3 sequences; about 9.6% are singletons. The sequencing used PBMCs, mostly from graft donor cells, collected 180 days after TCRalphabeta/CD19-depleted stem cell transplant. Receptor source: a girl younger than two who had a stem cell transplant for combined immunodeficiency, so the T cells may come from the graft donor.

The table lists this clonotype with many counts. CDR3 in amino acids: CASSLARDRDEKLFF. The CDR3 coding sequence is TGTGCCAGCAGTTTAGCGCGGGACAGGGACGAAAAACTGTTTTTT. The chain couples TRBV12-3 or TRBV12-4 to TRBJ1-4, with 9 bases identical to TRBD1. J lost 8 bases, V lost 0 bases, and 4 bases had no gene match. This CDR3 comprises 15 residues.

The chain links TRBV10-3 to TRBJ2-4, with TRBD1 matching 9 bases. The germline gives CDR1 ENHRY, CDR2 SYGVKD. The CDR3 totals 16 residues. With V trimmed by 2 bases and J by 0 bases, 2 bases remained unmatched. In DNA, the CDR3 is TGTGCCATCAGTGAGACAGGGGGCCTAGCCAAAAACATTCAGTACTTC. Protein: CAISETGGLAKNIQYF.

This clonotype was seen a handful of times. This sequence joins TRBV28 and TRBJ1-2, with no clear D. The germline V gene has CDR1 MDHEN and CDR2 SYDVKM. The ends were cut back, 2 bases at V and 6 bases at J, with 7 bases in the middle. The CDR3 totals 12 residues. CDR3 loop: CASSLDRDGYTF. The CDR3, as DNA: TGTGCCAGCAGTTTAGACCGAGATGGCTACACCTTC.

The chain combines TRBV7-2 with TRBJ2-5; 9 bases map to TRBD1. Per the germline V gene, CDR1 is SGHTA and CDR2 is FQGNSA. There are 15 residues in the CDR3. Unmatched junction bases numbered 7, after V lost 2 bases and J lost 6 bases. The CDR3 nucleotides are TGTGCCAGCAGCTTATATCAGGGACAGGGCCAGACCCAGTACTTC. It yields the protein CASSLYQGQGQTQYF.

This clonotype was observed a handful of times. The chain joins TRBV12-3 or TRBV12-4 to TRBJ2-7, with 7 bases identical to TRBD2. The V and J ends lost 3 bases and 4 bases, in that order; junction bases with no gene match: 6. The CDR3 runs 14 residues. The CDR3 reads CASSLGGFDYEQYF. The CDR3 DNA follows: TGTGCCAGCAGTTTGGGAGGGTTCGATTACGAGCAGTACTTC.

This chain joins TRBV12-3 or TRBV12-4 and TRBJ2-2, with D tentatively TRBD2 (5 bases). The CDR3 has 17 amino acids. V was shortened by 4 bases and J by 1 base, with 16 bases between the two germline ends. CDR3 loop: CASSSPRDGLNTGELFF. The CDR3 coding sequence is TGTGCCAGCAGTTCCCCCCGGGATGGGCTGAACACCGGGGAGCTGTTTTTT.

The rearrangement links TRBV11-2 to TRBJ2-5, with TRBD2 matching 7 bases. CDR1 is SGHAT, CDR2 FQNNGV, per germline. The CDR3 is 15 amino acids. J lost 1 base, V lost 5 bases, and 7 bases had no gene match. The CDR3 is CASSPGWEGQETQYF. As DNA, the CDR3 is TGTGCCAGCAGCCCGGGGTGGGAGGGCCAAGAGACCCAGTACTTC.

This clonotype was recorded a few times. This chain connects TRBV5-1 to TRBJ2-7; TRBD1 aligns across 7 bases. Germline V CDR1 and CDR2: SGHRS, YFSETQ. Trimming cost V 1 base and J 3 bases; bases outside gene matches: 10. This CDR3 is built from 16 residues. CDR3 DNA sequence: TGCGCCAGCAGCTTGTGGCTCGACAGGGAAAGCTACGAGCAGTACTTC. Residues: CASSLWLDRESYEQYF.

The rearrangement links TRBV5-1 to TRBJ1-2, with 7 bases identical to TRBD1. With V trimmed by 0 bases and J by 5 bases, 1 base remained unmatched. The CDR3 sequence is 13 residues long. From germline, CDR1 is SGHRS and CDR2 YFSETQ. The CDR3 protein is CASSLGTGYGYTF. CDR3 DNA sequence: TGCGCCAGCAGCTTGGGGACAGGTTATGGCTACACCTTC.